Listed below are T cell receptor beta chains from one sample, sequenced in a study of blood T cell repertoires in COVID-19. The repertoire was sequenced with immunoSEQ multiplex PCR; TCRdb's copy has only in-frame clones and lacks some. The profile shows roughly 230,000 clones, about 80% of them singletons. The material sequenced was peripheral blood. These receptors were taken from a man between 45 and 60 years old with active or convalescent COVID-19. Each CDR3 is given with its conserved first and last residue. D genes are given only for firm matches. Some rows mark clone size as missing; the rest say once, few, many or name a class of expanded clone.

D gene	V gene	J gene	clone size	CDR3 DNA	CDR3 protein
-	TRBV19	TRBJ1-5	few	TGTGCCAGTAGTATCGCCGTATCAGGGATGGGTCAGCCCCAGCATTTT	CASSIAVSGMGQPQHF
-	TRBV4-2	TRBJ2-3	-	TGTGCCAGCAGCCAAGATCGTACGGGGAAGTCAGATACGCAGTATTTT	CASSQDRTGKSDTQYF
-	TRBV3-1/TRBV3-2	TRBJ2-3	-	TGTGCCAGCAGCCAAGATCTGGGGGGGGGCCGGGATACGCAGTATTTT	CASSQDLGGGRDTQYF
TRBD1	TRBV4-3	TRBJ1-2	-	TGCGCCAGCAGCCCCGGGGGACAGGGGTATGGCTACACCTTC	CASSPGGQGYGYTF
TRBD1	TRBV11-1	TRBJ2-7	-	TGTGCCAGCAGCTTAGCGGGGGACAGGGCCTACGAGCAGTACTTC	CASSLAGDRAYEQYF
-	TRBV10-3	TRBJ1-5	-	TGTGCCATCAGTGAGTCGCAGGATCTCCAGCATTTT	CAISESQDLQHF
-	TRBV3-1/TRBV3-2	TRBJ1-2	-	TGTGCCAGCAGCCGAAATTCGGGTCGGACTAACTATGGCTACACCTTC	CASSRNSGRTNYGYTF
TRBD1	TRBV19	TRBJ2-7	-	TGTGCCAGTAGTATAGCCCTGGGACAGGGGGACTACGAGCAGTACTTC	CASSIALGQGDYEQYF
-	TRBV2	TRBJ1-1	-	TGTGCCAGCAGTGAAAACGGGGGCACTGAAGCTTTCTTT	CASSENGGTEAFF
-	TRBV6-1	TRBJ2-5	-	TGTGCCAGCAGTGAAGGGCAGGGCTCCCAAGAGACCCAGTACTTC	CASSEGQGSQETQYF
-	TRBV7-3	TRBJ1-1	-	TGTGCCAGCAGCTCGCACATGAACACTGAAGCTTTCTTT	CASSSHMNTEAFF
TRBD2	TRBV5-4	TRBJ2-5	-	TGTGCCAGCAGCTCCTCACCCATACTAGCGGGGGGTCCGTGGACCCAGTACTTC	CASSSSPILAGGPWTQYF
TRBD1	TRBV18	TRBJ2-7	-	TGTGCCAGCTCACCCCGAGGGACAGGGGTTGAGCAGTACTTC	CASSPRGTGVEQYF
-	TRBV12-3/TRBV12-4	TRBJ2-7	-	TGTGCCAGCAGTTTAGGGACAAACTACGAGCAGTACTTC	CASSLGTNYEQYF
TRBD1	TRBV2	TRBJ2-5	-	TGTGCCAGCAGTACCGACAGGGCCCAAGAGACCCAGTACTTC	CASSTDRAQETQYF
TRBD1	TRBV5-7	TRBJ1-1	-	TGTGCCAGCAGCTCTCACAGGGGGCGCGGGGGTCGGGTGAACACTGAAGCTTTCTTT	CASSSHRGRGGRVNTEAFF
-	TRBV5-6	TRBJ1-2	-	TGTGCCAGCAGCTCTGAGATAAGACAGGATGGCTATGGCTACACCTTC	CASSSEIRQDGYGYTF
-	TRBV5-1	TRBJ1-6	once	TGCGCCAGCAGCTTATCCGGGACATTTGATTCACCCCTCCACTTT	CASSLSGTFDSPLHF
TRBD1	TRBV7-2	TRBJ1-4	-	TGTGCCAGCAGCAGACAGGGGGCTAGGGAAAAACTGTTTTTT	CASSRQGAREKLFF
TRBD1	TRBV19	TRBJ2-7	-	TGTGCCAGTAGTTCACGGGACAGGTCCGTCTACGAGCAGTACTTC	CASSSRDRSVYEQYF
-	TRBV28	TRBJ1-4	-	TGTGCCAGCAGCCGGCGGGGGGCGCGGGGAAATCTGTTTTTT	CASSRRGARGNLFF
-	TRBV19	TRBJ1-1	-	TGTGCCAGTAGTACCCGCGGTATTGAAGCTTTCTTT	CASSTRGIEAFF
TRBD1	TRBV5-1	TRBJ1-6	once	TGCGCCAGCAGCTTGGGCCAGGGGGCCTCACCCCTCCACTTT	CASSLGQGASPLHF
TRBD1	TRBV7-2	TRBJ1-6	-	TGTGCCAGCAGGCATTCTTCGGGACAGGGCCATTCACCCCTCCACTTT	CASRHSSGQGHSPLHF
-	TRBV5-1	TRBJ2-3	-	TGCGCCAGCAGTGAACAGCCTGTCGCAGATACGCAGTATTTT	CASSEQPVADTQYF
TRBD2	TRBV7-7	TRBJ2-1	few	TGTGCCAGCAGCTCAGCGGGGGGGCCTTACAATGAGCAGTTCTTC	CASSSAGGPYNEQFF
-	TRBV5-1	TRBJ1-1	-	TGCGCCAGCAGCCTCCCGGTGGGGGGTGAGTTTTATACTGAAGCTTTCTTT	CASSLPVGGEFYTEAFF
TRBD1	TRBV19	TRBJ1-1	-	TGTGCCAGTAGTAGGGGGGCAGGGGGACGGAACACTGAAGCTTTCTTT	CASSRGAGGRNTEAFF
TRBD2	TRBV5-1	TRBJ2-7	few	TGCGCCAGCAGCCCGGGGACTAGCGGGACCTACGAGCAGTACTTC	CASSPGTSGTYEQYF